This record covers a single T cell receptor (beta chain). There is no known antigen for this receptor. No much larger clone is present one base from it, and per-base qualities are unavailable. The trial excluded patients who had a history of autoimmune disease or were on systemic immunosuppression. Peripheral blood for TCR sequencing was drawn from every dose cohort at baseline, at cycle 4 day 1 and at cycle 7 day 1. The samples were taken from a phase I, first-in-human, multicenter, open-label dose-escalation trial of ivuxolimab. The trial enrolled adults with locally advanced or metastatic head and neck squamous cell, hepatocellular, melanoma or renal cell carcinoma. Before TCR sequencing, CD4+ T cells and CD8+ T cells from peripheral blood were sorted into separate populations. Genomic DNA was extracted from sorted cells for sequencing of the TCRbeta CDR3 region. The immunoSEQ Assay was used to sequence the TCRbeta CDR3 regions. TCRdb carries this immuneACCESS record with in-frame sequences only. Its versions omit some clonotypes, under half of them owing to an unresolved V gene in the studies checked, with the rest unexplained. This sample gives about 100,000 clones in total; about 88% of them show up just once. The leading ten clones occupy 0.15% to 0.2% of the sample.

The data originate from a study of OX40 agonist ivuxolimab in advanced cancers. With respect to the entire study: Ivuxolimab was a fully human IgG2 agonistic monoclonal antibody targeting the costimulatory receptor OX40 (CD134). The point of sequencing TCRbeta in the periphery was to test whether ivuxolimab changed TCR sequence diversity and drove clonal T-cell expansion. Intravenous ivuxolimab was administered to patients every 2 weeks at six dose levels: 0.01, 0.1, 0.3, 1.5, 3 and 10 mg/kg. Partial responses occurred in three dose-escalation patients: two with cutaneous melanoma and one with hepatocellular carcinoma. In the dose-escalation cohort, 70% to 85% of patients were male, and the mean age was roughly 60 years, with a range of about 23 to 90. The monotherapy dose-escalation portion (N ≈ 55 patients) of the phase I ivuxolimab trial is reported in the paper. Patients were allowed to have had prior anti-PD-1, anti-PD-L1 or anti-CTLA-4 therapy, and 40% of the dose-escalation patients had been treated with checkpoint inhibitors. Of the roughly 51 patients in dose escalation, about 20 had hepatocellular carcinoma, some 15 had melanoma, 9 had renal cell carcinoma and 9 had head and neck cancer.

Overall study results and their limits: Low levels of normalized T-cell clonal expansion were also seen in some patients who did not respond. At doses of 0.1 to 3.0 mg/kg, clonal expansion of both CD4+ and CD8+ blood T cells was observed from baseline to week 6. The antigen specificity of the clonally expanded peripheral T cells was not determined. In the 0.1-3.0 mg/kg groups, partial responders had among the lowest normalized peripheral clonal expansion, particularly in CD8+ T cells. On average, CD8+ T cells showed more expanded clones than CD4+ T cells after ivuxolimab.

Germline trimming amounts to 7 bases on V and 8 bases on J, with 5 as the count of junction bases outside the gene matches. From cysteine to phenylalanine, the CDR3 is 13 amino acids long. Of the read, only the CDR3 DNA is kept; its 39 bases are in frame from base 1. CDR1 and CDR2 were assigned from the germline V gene as SGHAT and FQNNGV. This sequence uses TRBV11-2 and TRBJ2-1; TRBD1 matches 10 bases in the middle. This receptor was obtained from an adult with an advanced solid tumor such as melanoma, head and neck, liver or kidney cancer. This specimen was CD4+ or CD8+ T cells sorted from blood, taken in a trial of the OX40 agonist ivuxolimab. The nucleotide sequence is TGTGCCAGCAACCGGGACAGGGGTGATGAGCAGTTCTTC. It codes for CASNRDRGDEQFF.